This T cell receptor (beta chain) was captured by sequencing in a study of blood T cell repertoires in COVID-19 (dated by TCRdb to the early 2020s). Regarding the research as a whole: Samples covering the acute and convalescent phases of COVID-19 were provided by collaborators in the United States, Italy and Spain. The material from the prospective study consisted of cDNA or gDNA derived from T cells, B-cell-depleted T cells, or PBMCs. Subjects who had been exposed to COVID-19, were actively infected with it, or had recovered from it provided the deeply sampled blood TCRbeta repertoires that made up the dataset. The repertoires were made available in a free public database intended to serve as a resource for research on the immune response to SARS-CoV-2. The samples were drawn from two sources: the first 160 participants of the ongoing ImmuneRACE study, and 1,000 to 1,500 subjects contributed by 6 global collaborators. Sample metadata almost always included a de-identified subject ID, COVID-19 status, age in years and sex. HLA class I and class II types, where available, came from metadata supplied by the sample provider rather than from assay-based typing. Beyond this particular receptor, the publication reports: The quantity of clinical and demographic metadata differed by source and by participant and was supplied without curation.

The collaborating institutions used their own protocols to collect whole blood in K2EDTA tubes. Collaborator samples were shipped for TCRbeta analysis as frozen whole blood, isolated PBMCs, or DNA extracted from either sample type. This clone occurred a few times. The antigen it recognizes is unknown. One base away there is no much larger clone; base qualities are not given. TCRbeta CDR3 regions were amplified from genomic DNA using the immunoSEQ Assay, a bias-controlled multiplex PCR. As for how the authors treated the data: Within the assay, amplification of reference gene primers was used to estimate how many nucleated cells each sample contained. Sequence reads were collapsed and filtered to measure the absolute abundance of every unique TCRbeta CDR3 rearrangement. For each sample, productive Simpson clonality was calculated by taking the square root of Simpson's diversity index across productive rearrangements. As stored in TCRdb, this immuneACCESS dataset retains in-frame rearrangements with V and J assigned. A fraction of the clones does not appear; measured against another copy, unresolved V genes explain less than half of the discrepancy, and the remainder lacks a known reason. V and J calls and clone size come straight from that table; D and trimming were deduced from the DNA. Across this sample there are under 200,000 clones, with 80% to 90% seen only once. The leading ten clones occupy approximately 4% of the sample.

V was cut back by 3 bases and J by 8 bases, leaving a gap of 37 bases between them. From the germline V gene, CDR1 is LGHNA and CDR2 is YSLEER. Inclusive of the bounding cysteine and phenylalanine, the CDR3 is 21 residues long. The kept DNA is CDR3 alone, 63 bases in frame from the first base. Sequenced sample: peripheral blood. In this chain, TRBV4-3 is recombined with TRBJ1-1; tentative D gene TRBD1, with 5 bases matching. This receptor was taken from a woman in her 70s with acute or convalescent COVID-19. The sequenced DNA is TGCGCCAGCAGCCACACCGCCAGGGCAGGGTCAGGGTGGACCCCCCTCGGGGAAGCTTTCTTT. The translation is CASSHTARAGSGWTPLGEAFF.